The entry below describes one T cell receptor (beta chain). There is no known antigen for this receptor. No much larger clonotype is one base removed from it; base qualities were not supplied. The sample originates from a study of cytotoxic CD8 clonotypes in ibrutinib-treated CLL (dated by TCRdb to about 2021). The study in broad terms: The cohort included roughly 15 treatment-naive and about a dozen relapsed/refractory patients; around 18 were IGHV unmutated. Responses were partial in roughly 24 patients and complete in 2; after median around 65 months follow-up, some 15 stayed in remission and roughly twelve progressed. The response samples were drawn at a median of roughly twelve months into treatment, with a range of roughly 6 to 36 months. Samples averaged approximately 260,000 productive templates and 94,082 productive rearrangements. Of the approximately 86 people in the trial, 26 had longitudinal samples available. Cryopreserved peripheral blood mononuclear cells were obtained before treatment, at response, and at either sustained remission or disease progression. Every remission and progressive disease sample was obtained while ibrutinib was still being received by the patients.

What the time point label conveys for this sample: approximately eleven months on ibrutinib. Approximately 2 micrograms of genomic DNA were extracted from cryopreserved PBMCs for TCR beta library preparation. Longitudinal blood samples from CLL patients receiving ibrutinib monotherapy were subjected to high-throughput TCR beta sequencing. The patients took part in an open-label, single-center phase 2 trial of ibrutinib monotherapy. Each clonotype received, on average, 10x coverage in deep resolution sequencing performed on a MiSeq, where the target depth lay between 1 in 1 million and 1 in 200,000 T cells. The immunoSEQ hsTCRB Kit was used to generate TCR beta libraries. The study's processing was this. Data were analyzed with ImmunoSEQ Data Assistant and ImmunoSEQ Analyzer, with V, D and J genes assigned per IMGT definitions. Clonality, which ranges from 0 to 1, was calculated as one minus the normalized Shannon entropy of productive rearrangement frequencies. Public clonotype analysis was restricted to overrepresented clonotypes comprising at least 0.05% of each patient's repertoire. Some twelve repertoires from age-matched healthy donors, obtained from immuneACCESS, served as clonality controls. The immuneACCESS repertoire file appears here via TCRdb, limited to in-frame rearrangements. These files lack a portion of the clones; in checked studies, under half of the deficit traces to unresolved V genes, and the cause of the others is not known. V, J and clone size are those of that table, while D and trimming were read from the DNA. The sample table records some 98,000 clones; approximately 78% of these occur just once. The leading ten clones occupy 25% to 35% of the sample.

CDR1 and CDR2 (SGHTA, FQGNSA) derive from the germline V gene. V sheds 2 bases and J sheds 1 base, leaving 9 bases between their ends. The CDR3 runs 14 amino acids, cysteine and phenylalanine included. CDR3 DNA only is kept here, 42 bases in frame from base 1. Broader findings and caveats from the paper: Clonality rose at ibrutinib response, remained stable during sustained remission, and dropped back toward baseline at progression. Lymph node repertoires were not examined, and the timing of sampling was not matched between patients in sustained remission and those whose disease progressed. Public clonotypes were found to be uncommon and were observed to contract or remain stable during treatment; the increase in clonality was shown to reflect expansion of private clonotypes at ibrutinib response. At baseline, clonality was higher than in age-matched healthy donors and showed a strong correlation with circulating CD8+ T-cell counts.

The source material was PBMCs, sampled after 12 months of ibrutinib treatment. The chain joins TRBV7-2 to TRBJ2-7; the D gene lacks a confident call. This TCR was sampled from a human donor with chronic lymphocytic leukemia. The CDR3 protein is CASSLPGESYEQYF. The DNA is as follows: TGTGCCAGCAGCTTACCCGGCGAGTCCTACGAGCAGTACTTC.